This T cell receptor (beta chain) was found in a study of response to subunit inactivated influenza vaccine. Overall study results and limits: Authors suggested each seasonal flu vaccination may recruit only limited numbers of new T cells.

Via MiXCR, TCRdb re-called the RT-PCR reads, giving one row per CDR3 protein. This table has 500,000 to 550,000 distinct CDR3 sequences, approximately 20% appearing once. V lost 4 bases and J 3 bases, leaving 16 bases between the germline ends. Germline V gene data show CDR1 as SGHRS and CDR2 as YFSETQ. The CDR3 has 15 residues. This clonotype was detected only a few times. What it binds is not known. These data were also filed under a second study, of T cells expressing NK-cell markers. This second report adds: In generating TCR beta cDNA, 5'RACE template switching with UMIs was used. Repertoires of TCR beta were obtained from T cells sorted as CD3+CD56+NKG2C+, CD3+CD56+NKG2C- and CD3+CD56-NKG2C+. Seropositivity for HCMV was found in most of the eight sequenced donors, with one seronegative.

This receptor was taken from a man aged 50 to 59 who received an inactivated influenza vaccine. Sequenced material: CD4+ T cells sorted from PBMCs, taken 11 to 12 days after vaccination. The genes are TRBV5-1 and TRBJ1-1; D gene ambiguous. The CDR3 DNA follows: TGCGCCAGCAGCCCCCGTCGACTCGGGGACACTGAAGCTTTCTTT. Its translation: CASSPRRLGDTEAFF.